Sequencing of this T cell receptor beta chain was carried out in a study of CD8+ T cells in alopecia areata. Study-wide findings and caveats: Clonality in the scalp and expanded CD8+ clones ranked among the top 100 were significantly decreased by tofacitinib.

Following RNA extraction, reverse transcription yielded cDNA that acted as the sequencing template. The assay was immunoSEQ multiplex PCR, and TCRdb's table has in-frame clones only and misses some. The table shows 160,000 or so clones, with roughly 63% occurring only once. This clone appeared a few times. The antigen is unknown. The junction had 5 bases not matched to a gene; V was cut back by 4 bases and J by 4 bases. The V gene's germline CDR1 is MNHEY and CDR2 SMNVEV (reference sequence). The CDR3 totals 14 residues. Treatment described: oral pan-JAK inhibitor, 5-10 mg twice daily. This clonotype originated in a human donor with alopecia areata. The chain joins TRBV27 to TRBJ2-5, with 8 bases that match TRBD2. Material: CD4+ T cells sorted from blood, obtained at approximately week 56, from a patient treated with tofacitinib. The CDR3: CASSWSGTRETQYF. The CDR3, as DNA: TGTGCCAGCAGTTGGTCGGGGACTAGAGAGACCCAGTACTTC.